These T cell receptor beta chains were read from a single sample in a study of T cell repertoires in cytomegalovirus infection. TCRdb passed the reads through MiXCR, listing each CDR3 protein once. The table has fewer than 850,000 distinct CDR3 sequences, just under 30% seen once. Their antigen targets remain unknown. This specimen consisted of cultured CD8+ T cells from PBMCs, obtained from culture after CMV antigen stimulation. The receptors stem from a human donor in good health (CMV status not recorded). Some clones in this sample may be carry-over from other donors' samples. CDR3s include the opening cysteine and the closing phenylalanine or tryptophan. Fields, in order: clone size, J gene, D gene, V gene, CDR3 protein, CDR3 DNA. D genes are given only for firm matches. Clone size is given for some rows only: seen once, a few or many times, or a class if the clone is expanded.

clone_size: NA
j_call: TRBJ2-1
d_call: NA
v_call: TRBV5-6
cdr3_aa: CASSFRQQDYNNEQFF
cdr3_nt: TGTGCCAGCAGCTTCCGGCAACAGGATTACAACAATGAGCAGTTCTTC

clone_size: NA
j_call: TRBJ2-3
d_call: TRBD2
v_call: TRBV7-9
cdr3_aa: CASISSAGGLTDTQYF
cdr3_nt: TGTGCCAGCATCTCTTCAGCGGGGGGCCTTACAGATACGCAGTATTTT

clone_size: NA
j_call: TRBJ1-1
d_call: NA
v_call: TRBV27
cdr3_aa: CASSYGAVTEAFF
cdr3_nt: TGTGCCAGCAGCTACGGTGCTGTCACTGAAGCTTTCTTT

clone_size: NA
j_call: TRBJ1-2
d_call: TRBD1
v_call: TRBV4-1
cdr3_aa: CASSQETGGSYGYTF
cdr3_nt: TGCGCCAGCAGCCAAGAAACAGGGGGCTCCTATGGCTACACCTTC

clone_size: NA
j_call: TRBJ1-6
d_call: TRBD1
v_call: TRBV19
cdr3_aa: CASSTDRGPSSYNSPLHF
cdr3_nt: TGTGCCAGTAGTACAGACAGGGGCCCTAGCTCCTATAATTCACCCCTCCACTTT

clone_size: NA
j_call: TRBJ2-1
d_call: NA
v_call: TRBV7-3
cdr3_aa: CASSPLGAYEQFF
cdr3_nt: TGTGCCAGCAGCCCCCTAGGGGCCTATGAGCAGTTCTTC

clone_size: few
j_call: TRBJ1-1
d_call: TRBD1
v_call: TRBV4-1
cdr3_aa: CASSRLGQPGVFTEAFF
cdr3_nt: TGCGCCAGCAGCCGGTTGGGACAGCCGGGGGTTTTTACTGAAGCTTTCTTT

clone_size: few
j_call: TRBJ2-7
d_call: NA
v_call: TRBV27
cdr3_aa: CASSLKRGGLTDEQYF
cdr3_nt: TGTGCCAGCAGTTTAAAGAGAGGTGGACTCACTGACGAGCAGTACTTC

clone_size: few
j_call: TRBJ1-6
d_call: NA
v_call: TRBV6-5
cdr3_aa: CASSWDKGSYNSPLHF
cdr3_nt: TGTGCCAGCAGTTGGGACAAGGGCTCCTATAATTCACCCCTCCACTTT

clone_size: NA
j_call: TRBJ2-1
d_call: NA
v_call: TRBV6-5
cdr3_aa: CASSYLGGMPYNEQFF
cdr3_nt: TGTGCCAGCAGTTACTTAGGGGGGATGCCCTACAATGAGCAGTTCTTC

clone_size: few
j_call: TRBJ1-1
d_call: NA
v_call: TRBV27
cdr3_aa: CASSSWGRQTEAFF
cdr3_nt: TGTGCCAGCAGTTCCTGGGGGCGGCAAACTGAAGCTTTCTTT

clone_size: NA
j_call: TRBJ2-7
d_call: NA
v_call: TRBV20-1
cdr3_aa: CSARGGWAESSYEQYF
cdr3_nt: TGCAGTGCTAGAGGGGGGTGGGCGGAAAGCTCCTACGAGCAGTACTTC

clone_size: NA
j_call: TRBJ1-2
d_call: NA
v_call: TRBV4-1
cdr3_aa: CASSQVWVDRPNYGYTF
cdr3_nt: TGCGCCAGCAGCCAAGTCTGGGTCGACAGACCTAACTATGGCTACACCTTC

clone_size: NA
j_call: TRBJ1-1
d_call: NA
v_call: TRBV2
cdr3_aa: CASTSLQGEAFF
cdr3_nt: TGTGCCAGCACTTCCCTCCAGGGGGAAGCTTTCTTT

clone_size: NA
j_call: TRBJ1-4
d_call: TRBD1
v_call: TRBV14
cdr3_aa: CASSSRQGSEKLFF
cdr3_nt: TGTGCCAGCAGCTCCCGACAGGGGAGTGAAAAACTGTTTTTT

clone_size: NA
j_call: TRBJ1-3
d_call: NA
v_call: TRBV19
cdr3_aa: CASTSNMGNTIYF
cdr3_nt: TGTGCCAGTACATCGAACATGGGAAACACCATATATTTT

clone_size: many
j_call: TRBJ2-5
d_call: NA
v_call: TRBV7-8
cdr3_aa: CASSAGLRQETQYF
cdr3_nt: TGTGCCAGCAGCGCCGGACTACGACAGGAGACCCAGTACTTC

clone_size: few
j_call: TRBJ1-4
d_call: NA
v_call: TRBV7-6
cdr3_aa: CASSLVLVSSEEKLFF
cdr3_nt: TGTGCCAGCAGCTTAGTTCTAGTGAGCAGCGAGGAAAAACTGTTTTTT

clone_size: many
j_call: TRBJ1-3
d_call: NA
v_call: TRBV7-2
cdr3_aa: CASGNQASSGNTIYF
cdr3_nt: TGTGCCAGCGGGAACCAGGCCAGCTCTGGAAACACCATATATTTT

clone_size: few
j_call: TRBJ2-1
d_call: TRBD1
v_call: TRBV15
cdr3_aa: CATSRDPGGITYNEQFF
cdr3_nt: TGTGCCACCAGCAGAGATCCAGGGGGAATCACGTACAATGAGCAGTTCTTC

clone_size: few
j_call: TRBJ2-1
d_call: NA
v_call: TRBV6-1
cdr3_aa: CASSDFRGWMTEQFF
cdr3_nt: TGTGCCAGCAGTGACTTTCGCGGTTGGATGACTGAGCAGTTCTTC

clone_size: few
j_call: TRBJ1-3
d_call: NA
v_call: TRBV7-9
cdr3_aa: CASSLSRLEDTIYF
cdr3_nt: TGTGCCAGCAGCTTATCCCGCCTGGAGGACACCATATATTTT

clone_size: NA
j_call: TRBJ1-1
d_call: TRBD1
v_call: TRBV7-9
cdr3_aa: CASSHPDRGNAEAFF
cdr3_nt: TGTGCCAGCAGCCATCCCGACAGGGGTAATGCTGAAGCTTTCTTT

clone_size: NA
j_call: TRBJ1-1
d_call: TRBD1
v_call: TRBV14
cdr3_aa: CASGQGASTEAFF
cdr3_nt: TGTGCCAGCGGACAGGGGGCTAGCACTGAAGCTTTCTTT

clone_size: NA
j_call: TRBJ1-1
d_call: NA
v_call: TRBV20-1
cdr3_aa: CSARDPRGQETEAFF
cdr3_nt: TGCAGTGCTAGAGACCCTCGGGGGCAAGAAACTGAAGCTTTCTTT

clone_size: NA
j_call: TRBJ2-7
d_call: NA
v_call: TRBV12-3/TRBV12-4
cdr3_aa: CASRPGDNYEQYF
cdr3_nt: TGTGCCAGCAGGCCAGGGGACAACTACGAGCAGTACTTC

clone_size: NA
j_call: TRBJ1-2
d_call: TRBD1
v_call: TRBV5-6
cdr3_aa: CASSSVGQVYGYTF
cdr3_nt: TGTGCCAGCAGCTCGGTCGGACAGGTCTATGGCTACACCTTC

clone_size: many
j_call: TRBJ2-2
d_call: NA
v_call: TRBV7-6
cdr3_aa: CASSLSGSAGELFF
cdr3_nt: TGTGCCAGCAGCTTATCCGGGTCAGCCGGGGAGCTGTTTTTT

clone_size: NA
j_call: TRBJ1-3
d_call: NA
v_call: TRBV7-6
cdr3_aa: CASSSMTRGRSSGNTIYF
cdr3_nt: TGTGCCAGCAGCTCGATGACTCGGGGACGGAGCTCTGGAAACACCATATATTTT

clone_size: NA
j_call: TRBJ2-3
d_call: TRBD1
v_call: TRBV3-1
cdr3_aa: CASSHNPGQKTDTQYF
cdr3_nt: TGTGCCAGCAGCCACAATCCGGGACAGAAAACAGATACGCAGTATTTT

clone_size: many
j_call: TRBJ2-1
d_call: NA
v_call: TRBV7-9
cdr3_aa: CASSLDGGDNEQFF
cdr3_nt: TGTGCCAGCAGCTTAGATGGTGGGGACAATGAGCAGTTCTTC

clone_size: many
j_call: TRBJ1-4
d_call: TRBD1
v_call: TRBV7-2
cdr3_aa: CASSLAGGSNEKLFF
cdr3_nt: TGTGCCAGCAGCCTAGCAGGGGGAAGTAATGAAAAACTGTTTTTT

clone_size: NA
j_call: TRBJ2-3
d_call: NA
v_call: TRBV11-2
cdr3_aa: CASSLDARASTDTQYF
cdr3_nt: TGTGCCAGCAGCTTAGATGCCCGCGCTAGCACAGATACGCAGTATTTT

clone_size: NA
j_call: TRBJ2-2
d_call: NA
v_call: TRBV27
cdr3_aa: CASSLFPLPGTNTGELFF
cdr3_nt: TGTGCCAGCAGTTTGTTCCCTCTTCCGGGGACGAACACCGGGGAGCTGTTTTTT

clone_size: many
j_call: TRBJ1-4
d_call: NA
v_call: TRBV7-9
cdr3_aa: CASSLRGPSPNEKLFF
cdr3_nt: TGTGCCAGCAGCTTACGCGGGCCTTCGCCTAATGAAAAACTGTTTTTT